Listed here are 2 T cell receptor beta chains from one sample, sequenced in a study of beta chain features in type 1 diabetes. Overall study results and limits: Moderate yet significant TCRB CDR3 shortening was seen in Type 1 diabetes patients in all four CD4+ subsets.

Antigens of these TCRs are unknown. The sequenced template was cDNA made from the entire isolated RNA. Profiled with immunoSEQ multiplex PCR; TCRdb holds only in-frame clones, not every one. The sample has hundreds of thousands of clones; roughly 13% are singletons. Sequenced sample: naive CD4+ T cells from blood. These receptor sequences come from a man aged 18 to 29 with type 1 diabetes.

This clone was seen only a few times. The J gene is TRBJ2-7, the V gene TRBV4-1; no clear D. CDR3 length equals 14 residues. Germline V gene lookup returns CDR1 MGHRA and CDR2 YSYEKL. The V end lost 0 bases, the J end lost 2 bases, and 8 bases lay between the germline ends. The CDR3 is CASSQDHTTYEQYF. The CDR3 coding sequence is TGCGCCAGCAGCCAAGATCACACTACCTACGAGCAGTACTTC.

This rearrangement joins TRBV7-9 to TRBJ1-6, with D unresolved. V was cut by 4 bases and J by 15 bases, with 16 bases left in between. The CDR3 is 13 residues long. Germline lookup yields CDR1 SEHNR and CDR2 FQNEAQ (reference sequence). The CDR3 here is CASSSAKDLSLHF. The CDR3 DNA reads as TGTGCCAGCAGCTCCGCGAAGGACCTGAGCCTCCACTTT.